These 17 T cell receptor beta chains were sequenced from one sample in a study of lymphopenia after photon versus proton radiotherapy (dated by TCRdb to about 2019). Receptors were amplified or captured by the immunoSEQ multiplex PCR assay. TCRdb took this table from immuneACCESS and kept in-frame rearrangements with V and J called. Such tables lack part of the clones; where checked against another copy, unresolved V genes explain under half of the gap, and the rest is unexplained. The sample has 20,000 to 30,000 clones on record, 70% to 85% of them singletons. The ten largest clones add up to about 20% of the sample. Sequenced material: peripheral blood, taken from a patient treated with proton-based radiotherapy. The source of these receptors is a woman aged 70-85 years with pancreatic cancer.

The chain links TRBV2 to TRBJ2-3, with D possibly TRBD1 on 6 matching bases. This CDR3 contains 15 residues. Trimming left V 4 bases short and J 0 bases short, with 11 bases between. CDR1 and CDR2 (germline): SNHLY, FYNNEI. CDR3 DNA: TGTGCCAGCAGTGGGGGGACAAGTAGCACAGATACGCAGTATTTT. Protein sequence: CASSGGTSSTDTQYF.

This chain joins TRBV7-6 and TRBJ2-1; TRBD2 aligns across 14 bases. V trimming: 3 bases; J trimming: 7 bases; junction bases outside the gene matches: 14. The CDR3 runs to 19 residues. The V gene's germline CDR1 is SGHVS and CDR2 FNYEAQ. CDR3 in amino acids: CASSLAPSAGLAGANEQFF. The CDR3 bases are TGTGCCAGCAGCTTGGCGCCGTCGGCGGGACTAGCGGGAGCTAATGAGCAGTTCTTC.

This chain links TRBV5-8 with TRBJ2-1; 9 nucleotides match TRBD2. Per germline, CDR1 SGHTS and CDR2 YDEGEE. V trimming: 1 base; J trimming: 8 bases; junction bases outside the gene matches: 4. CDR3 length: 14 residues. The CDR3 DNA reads TGTGCCAGCAGCTTGCTAGCGGGAAACTATGAGCAGTTCTTC. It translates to CASSLLAGNYEQFF.

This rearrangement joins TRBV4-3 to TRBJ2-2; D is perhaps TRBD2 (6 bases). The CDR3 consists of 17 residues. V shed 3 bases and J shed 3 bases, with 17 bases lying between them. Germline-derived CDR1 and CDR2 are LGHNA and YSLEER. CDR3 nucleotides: TGCGCCAGCAGCCAGGGACTGGCTGTTTCTCACACCGGGGAGCTGTTTTTT. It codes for CASSQGLAVSHTGELFF.

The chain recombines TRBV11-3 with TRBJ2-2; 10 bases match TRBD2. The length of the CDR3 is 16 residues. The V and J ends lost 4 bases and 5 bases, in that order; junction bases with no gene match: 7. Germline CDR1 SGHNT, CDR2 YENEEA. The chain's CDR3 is CASSYITSGMTGELFF. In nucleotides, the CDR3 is TGTGCCAGCAGCTATATTACTAGCGGGATGACCGGGGAGCTGTTTTTT.

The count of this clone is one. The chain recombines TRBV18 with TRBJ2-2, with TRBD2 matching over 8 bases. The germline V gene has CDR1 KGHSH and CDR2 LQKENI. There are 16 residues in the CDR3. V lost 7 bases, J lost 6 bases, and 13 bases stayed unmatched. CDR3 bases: TGTGCCAGCTTAGATCGTAGCGGGACGAGGTCCGGGGAGCTGTTTTTT. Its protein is CASLDRSGTRSGELFF.

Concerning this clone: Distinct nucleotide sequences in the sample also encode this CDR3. The DNA of the CDR3 is TGTGCCAGCTCACCTTCAGGGAGCTCCTACGAGCAGTACTTC. This gives the protein CASSPSGSSYEQYF. The chain links TRBV18 to TRBJ2-7; perhaps D is TRBD1 or TRBD2 (5 bases each). V dropped 3 bases and J dropped 0 bases, with 9 bases sitting between them. The CDR3 extends over 14 amino acids. Germline CDR1 reads KGHSH; CDR2 reads LQKENI.

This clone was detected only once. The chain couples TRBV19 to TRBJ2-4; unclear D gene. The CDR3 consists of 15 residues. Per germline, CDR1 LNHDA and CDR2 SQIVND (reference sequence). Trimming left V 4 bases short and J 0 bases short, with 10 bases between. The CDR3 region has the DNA TGTGCCAGTAGTACAGCGAACCTAGCCAAAAACATTCAGTACTTC. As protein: CASSTANLAKNIQYF. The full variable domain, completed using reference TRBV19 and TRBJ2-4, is DGGITQSPKYLFRKEGQNVTLSCEQNLNHDAMYWYRQDPGQGLRLIYYSQIVNDFQKGDIAEGYSVSREKKESFPLTVTSAQKNPTAFYLCASSTANLAKNIQYFGAGTRLSVL.

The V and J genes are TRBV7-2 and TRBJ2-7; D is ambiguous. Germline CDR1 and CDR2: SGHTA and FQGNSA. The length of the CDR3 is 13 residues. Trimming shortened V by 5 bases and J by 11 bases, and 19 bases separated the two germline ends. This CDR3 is CASSPNSLGMEYF. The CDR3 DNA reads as TGTGCCAGCAGCCCGAATAGTCTCGGAATGGAGTACTTC.

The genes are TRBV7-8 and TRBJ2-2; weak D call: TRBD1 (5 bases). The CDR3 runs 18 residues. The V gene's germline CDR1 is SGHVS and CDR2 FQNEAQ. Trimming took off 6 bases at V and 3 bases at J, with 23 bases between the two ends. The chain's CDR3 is CASSPPLRTRQYTGELFF. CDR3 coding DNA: TGTGCCAGCAGTCCCCCCCTTCGGACCCGACAGTACACCGGGGAGCTGTTTTTT.

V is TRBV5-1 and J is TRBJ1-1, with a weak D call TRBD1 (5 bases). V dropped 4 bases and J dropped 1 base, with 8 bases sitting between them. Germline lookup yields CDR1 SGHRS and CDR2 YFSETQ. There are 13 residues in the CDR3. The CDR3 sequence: CASSVQENTEAFF. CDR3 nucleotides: TGCGCCAGCAGCGTACAGGAGAACACTGAAGCTTTCTTT.

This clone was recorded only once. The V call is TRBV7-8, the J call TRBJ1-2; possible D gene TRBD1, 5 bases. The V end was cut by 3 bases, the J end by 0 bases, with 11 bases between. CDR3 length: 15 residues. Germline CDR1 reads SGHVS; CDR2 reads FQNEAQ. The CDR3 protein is CASSFDGTPNYGYTF. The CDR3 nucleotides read TGTGCCAGCAGCTTCGATGGGACCCCTAACTATGGCTACACCTTC.

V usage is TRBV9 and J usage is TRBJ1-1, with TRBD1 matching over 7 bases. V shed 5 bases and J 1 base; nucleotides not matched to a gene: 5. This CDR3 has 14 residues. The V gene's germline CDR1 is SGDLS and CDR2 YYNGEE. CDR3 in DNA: TGTGCCAGCAGTCCTAGACAGGGGAACACTGAAGCTTTCTTT. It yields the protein CASSPRQGNTEAFF.

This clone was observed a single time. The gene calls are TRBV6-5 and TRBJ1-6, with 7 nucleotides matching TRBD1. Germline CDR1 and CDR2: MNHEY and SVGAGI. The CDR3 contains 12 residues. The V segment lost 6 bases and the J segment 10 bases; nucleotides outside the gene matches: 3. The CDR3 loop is CASRTGASPLHF. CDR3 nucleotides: TGTGCCAGCAGAACAGGGGCATCACCCCTCCACTTT.

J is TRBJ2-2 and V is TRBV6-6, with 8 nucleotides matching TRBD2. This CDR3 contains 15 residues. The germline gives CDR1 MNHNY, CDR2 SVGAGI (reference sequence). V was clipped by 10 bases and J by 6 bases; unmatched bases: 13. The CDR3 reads CATRGGPGGAGELFF. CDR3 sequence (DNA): TGTGCCACCCGGGGGGGCCCCGGGGGCGCCGGGGAGCTGTTTTTT.

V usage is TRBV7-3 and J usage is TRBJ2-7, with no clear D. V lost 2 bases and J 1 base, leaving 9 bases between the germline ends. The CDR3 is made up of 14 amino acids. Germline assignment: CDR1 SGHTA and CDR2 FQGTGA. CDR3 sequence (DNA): TGTGCCAGCAGCTTAGCGGCCGATTCCTACGAGCAGTACTTC. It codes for CASSLAADSYEQYF.

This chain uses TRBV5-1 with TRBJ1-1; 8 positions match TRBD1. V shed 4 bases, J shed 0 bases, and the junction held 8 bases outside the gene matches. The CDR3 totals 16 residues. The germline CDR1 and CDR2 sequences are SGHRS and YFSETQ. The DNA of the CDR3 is TGCGCCAGCAGCCCCCCGGGACAGGTCTTGAACACTGAAGCTTTCTTT. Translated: CASSPPGQVLNTEAFF.